The entry below describes one TCR beta chain. Its antigen is not known. A read error may produce the germline difference seen at one junction end. This specimen belongs to a study of tumor-infiltrating lymphocytes in primary liver carcinoma. Study summary: There were roughly 3.5 to 8 million productive TCRbeta reads per sample, a yield similar across tissue types. Whole-study results and caveats: Lesser overlap characterized tumor-adjacent and tumor-blood pairs relative to tumor region pairs.

Starting from approximately 0.45 ug of total RNA, TCR beta cDNA was produced with a primer in the constant region. Employing slightly modified ARM-PCR, three nested multiplex PCR rounds were run, and these gave rise to the TCR beta libraries. For roughly 10 cycles apiece, the opening two PCR rounds ran with TRBV1-TRBV30 forward primers and a C-beta reverse primer. MiXCR was run by TCRdb on the multiplex PCR reads, yielding one entry per CDR3 protein. This table holds some 40,000 distinct CDR3 sequences, more than 70% found once. The source material, 20-30 mg of unsorted bulk tissue, was used to co-extract RNA and DNA. Patients' primary liver carcinoma was surgically resected. From germline, CDR1 is LGHNT and CDR2 FRNRAP. The CDR3 totals 13 residues.

The source of this sequence is a middle-aged man with primary liver carcinoma and hepatitis B virus infection. The sample taken for sequencing was tumor-adjacent normal liver tissue. The rearrangement links TRBV12-5 to TRBJ2-7; 7 bases line up with TRBD2. The CDR3: CAREGTGSYDQYF. CDR3 DNA: TGTGCCAGGGAGGGGACCGGATCCTACGATCAGTACTTC. Full variable domain (rest looked up from reference TRBV12-5 and TRBJ2-7): DARVTQTPRHKVTEMGQEVTMRCQPILGHNTVFWYRQTMMQGLELLAYFRNRAPLDDSGMPKDRFSAEMPDATLATLKIQPSEPRDSAVYFCAREGTGSYDQYFGPGTRLTVT.